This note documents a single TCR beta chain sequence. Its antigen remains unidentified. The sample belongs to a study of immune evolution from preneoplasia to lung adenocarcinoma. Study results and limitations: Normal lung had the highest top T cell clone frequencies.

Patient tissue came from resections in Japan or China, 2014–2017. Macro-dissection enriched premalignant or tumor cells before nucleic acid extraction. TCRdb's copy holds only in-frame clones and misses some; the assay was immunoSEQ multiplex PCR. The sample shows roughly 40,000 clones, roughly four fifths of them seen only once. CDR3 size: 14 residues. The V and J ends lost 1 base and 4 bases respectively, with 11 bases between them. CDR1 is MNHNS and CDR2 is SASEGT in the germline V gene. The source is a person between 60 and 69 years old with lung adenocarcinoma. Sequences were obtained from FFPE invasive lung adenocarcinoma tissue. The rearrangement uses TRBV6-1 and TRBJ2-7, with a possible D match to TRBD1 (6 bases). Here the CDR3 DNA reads TGTGCCAGCAGTGAAGGTGGACAGATATACGAGCAGTACTTC. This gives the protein CASSEGGQIYEQYF.